These 32 T cell receptor beta chains came from one sample sequenced in a study of cytomegalovirus exposure and HLA in healthy donors. PCR primers comprised 60 Vbeta and 13 Jbeta primers. Sequencing used immunoSEQ multiplex PCR; TCRdb keeps in-frame clones, though not all of them. The profile covers about 130,000 clones, with 73% appearing a single time and 4.8% taken by the ten largest. Sequenced sample: PBMCs. Every receptor here comes from a man between 60 and 75 years old in good health and CMV-seropositive.

The J gene is TRBJ1-4, the V gene TRBV7-2, with 8 bases that match TRBD1. The CDR3 covers 15 residues. The V and J ends lost 5 bases and 6 bases, in that order; junction bases with no gene match: 8. In germline, CDR1 is SGHTA, CDR2 FQGNSA. The CDR3 sequence: CASSPQTGVHEKLFF. The DNA of the CDR3 is TGTGCCAGCAGCCCCCAGACAGGGGTTCATGAAAAACTGTTTTTT.

This chain connects TRBV5-1 to TRBJ2-3; 7 bases are a match to TRBD2. The CDR3 runs to 15 residues. V shed 4 bases, J shed 2 bases, and the junction held 7 bases outside the gene matches. From germline, CDR1 is SGHRS and CDR2 YFSETQ. The CDR3 DNA reads TGCGCCAGCAGCGGCGTGGGGGGGAACACAGATACGCAGTATTTT. Its protein product is CASSGVGGNTDTQYF. Filled out from reference TRBV5-1 and TRBJ2-3, the complete variable domain reads KAGVTQTPRYLIKTRGQQVTLSCSPISGHRSVSWYQQTPGQGLQFLFEYFSETQRNKGNFPGRFSGRQFSNSRSEMNVSTLELGDSALYLCASSGVGGNTDTQYFGPGTRLTVL.

The chain is built from TRBV6-1 and TRBJ2-5, with 15 positions matching TRBD2. V gave up 2 bases and J gave up 4 bases; unmatched junction bases: 2. Germline V gene lookup returns CDR1 MNHNS and CDR2 SASEGT. The CDR3 is 16 residues long. Written as DNA, the CDR3 is TGTGCCAGCAGTGAAACGGGACTAGCGGGGGGAGAGACCCAGTACTTC. This gives the protein CASSETGLAGGETQYF.

The chain carries TRBV14 and TRBJ1-6; D is unclear. The germline V gene encodes CDR1 SGHDN and CDR2 FVKESK. Deletions cut 4 bases from V and 17 bases from J, with 3 bases between. The CDR3 covers 8 residues. The CDR3 reads CASSPFHF. CDR3 nucleotides: TGTGCCAGCAGCCCCTTCCACTTT.

This rearrangement joins TRBV30 to TRBJ1-3; D gene ambiguous. The CDR3 runs to 13 residues. V was trimmed by 3 bases and J by 0 bases, leaving 6 bases between them. Germline V gene data show CDR1 as GTSNPN and CDR2 as SVGIG (reference sequence). The CDR3 region has the DNA TGTGCCTGGAGAACGGTCTCTGGAAACACCATATATTTT. Protein: CAWRTVSGNTIYF.

The chain is built from TRBV10-3 and TRBJ2-3, with 11 nucleotides matching TRBD2. V was pared by 7 bases and J by 4 bases, with 7 bases of the junction left unmatched. The V gene's germline CDR1 is ENHRY and CDR2 SYGVKD. CDR3 length equals 15 residues. The CDR3 is CAINPTSGDPDTQYF. The CDR3 coding sequence is TGTGCCATCAACCCGACTAGCGGGGATCCAGATACGCAGTATTTT.

J is TRBJ2-6 and V is TRBV19; TRBD1 matches at 7 bases. The germline V gene has CDR1 LNHDA and CDR2 SQIVND (reference sequence). The CDR3 spans 17 residues. J was trimmed by 2 bases and V by 5 bases; bases with no gene match: 9. The CDR3 nucleotides are TGTGCCAGTAGTCCAACGACAGGGTCAACTGGGGCCAACGTCCTGACTTTC. Its translation: CASSPTTGSTGANVLTF.

The chain recombines TRBV7-3 with TRBJ2-2; D may be TRBD1 (6 bases). The CDR3 is made up of 15 amino acids. Germline-derived CDR1 and CDR2 are SGHTA and FQGTGA. Trimming shortened V by 5 bases and J by 7 bases, and 17 bases separated the two germline ends. CDR3 sequence (DNA): TGTGCCAGCAGCCGAGTAGGGGGATTTGACGGGGAGCTGTTTTTT. Residues: CASSRVGGFDGELFF.

The gene calls are TRBV18 and TRBJ2-5; tentatively, D is TRBD2 (6 bases). This CDR3 has 14 residues. Deletions cut 6 bases from V and 2 bases from J, with 13 bases between. Germline V CDR1 and CDR2: KGHSH, LQKENI. The CDR3 loop reads CASSQTGLQETQYF. The DNA for the CDR3 is TGTGCCAGCTCCCAAACAGGACTACAAGAGACCCAGTACTTC.

The chain combines TRBV2 with TRBJ1-1; D possibly corresponds to TRBD1 (5 bases). The CDR3 length is 13 residues. V lost 6 bases, J lost 1 base, and 9 bases lay in between. Germline V gene data show CDR1 as SNHLY and CDR2 as FYNNEI. CDR3 sequence (DNA): TGTGCCAGCAGCAGGGCACCGAACACTGAAGCTTTCTTT. It encodes CASSRAPNTEAFF.

This clone was seen only a few times. The V call is TRBV11-3, the J call TRBJ2-5, with no clear D. Matching the DNA end better, TRBJ2-7 makes the J call doubtful. The length of the CDR3 is 17 residues. From germline, CDR1 is SGHNT and CDR2 YENEEA. The CDR3 region is CAPPPTEQQPLTYEQYF. The CDR3 DNA is TGTGCCCCTCCTCCCACAGAGCAACAACCCCTAACCTACGAGCAGTACTTC.

This chain links TRBV7-8 with TRBJ1-1; D is undetermined. CDR3 size: 13 residues. The germline V gene has CDR1 SGHVS and CDR2 FQNEAQ. Trimming left V 5 bases short and J 4 bases short, with 11 bases between. Here the CDR3 reads CASSPRGGTEAFF. The CDR3 nucleotides are TGTGCCAGCAGCCCTCGCGGCGGCACTGAAGCTTTCTTT.

The chain carries TRBV7-9 and TRBJ2-5; TRBD2 is a possible D gene (5 bases). Germline V CDR1 and CDR2: SEHNR, FQNEAQ (reference sequence). The V gene lost 3 bases and the J gene lost 11 bases, with 16 bases spanning the gap. This CDR3 spans 13 amino acids. Here the CDR3 reads CASSFQVGREQYF. CDR3 DNA: TGTGCCAGCAGCTTTCAGGTGGGGAGAGAGCAGTACTTC.

The chain couples TRBV5-1 to TRBJ2-3; 8 nucleotides line up with TRBD1. This CDR3 has 14 amino acids. Germline V CDR1 and CDR2: SGHRS, YFSETQ. V lost 2 bases, J lost 6 bases, and 5 bases stayed unmatched. CDR3 sequence reads: CASSFDRGDDTQYF. CDR3 coding DNA: TGCGCCAGCAGCTTTGACAGGGGAGATGATACGCAGTATTTT. Using reference TRBV5-1 and TRBJ2-3 for the parts outside the CDR3, the full variable domain is KAGVTQTPRYLIKTRGQQVTLSCSPISGHRSVSWYQQTPGQGLQFLFEYFSETQRNKGNFPGRFSGRQFSNSRSEMNVSTLELGDSALYLCASSFDRGDDTQYFGPGTRLTVL.

The chain is built from TRBV9 and TRBJ2-7; D is perhaps TRBD1 (6 bases). From germline, CDR1 is SGDLS and CDR2 YYNGEE. Trimming shortened V by 4 bases and J by 1 base, and 21 bases separated the two germline ends. This CDR3 comprises 17 residues. CDR3 in DNA: TGTGCCAGCAGCCCCGCGACAGGCCGCCGAGGTTCCTACGAGCAGTACTTC. Protein product: CASSPATGRRGSYEQYF. Full variable domain (missing parts from reference TRBV9 and TRBJ2-7): DSGVTQTPKHLITATGQRVTLRCSPRSGDLSVYWYQQSLDQGLQFLIQYYNGEERAKGNILERFSAQQFPDLHSELNLSSLELGDSALYFCASSPATGRRGSYEQYFGPGTRLTVT.

Comment on this clone: Its ends do not fully match the called genes, so a read error is possible. The chain is built from TRBV7-7 and TRBJ2-2; D possibly corresponds to TRBD1 (5 bases). The CDR3 spans 15 residues. Germline lookup yields CDR1 SSHAT and CDR2 FNYEAQ (reference sequence). This CDR3 is CASSSLMAGPGELFF. CDR3 sequence (DNA): TGTGCTAGCAGCTCCCTGATGGCAGGGCCCGGGGAGCTGTTTTTT.

In its sample, this clone was seen a few times. The chain couples TRBV6-1 to TRBJ2-3; TRBD1 is a possible D gene (8 bases). Germline values: CDR1 MNHNS, CDR2 SASEGT. The CDR3 has 14 residues. Trimming took off 11 bases at V and 4 bases at J, with 19 bases between the two ends. This CDR3 reads CAAREQGGADTQYF. Written as DNA, the CDR3 is TGTGCCGCCAGAGAACAGGGGGGGGCAGATACGCAGTATTTT.

The chain is built from TRBV11-1 and TRBJ1-5; no definite D call. Trimming took 4 bases from V and 3 from J, leaving 10 bases between them. The CDR3 contains 14 residues. Germline assignment: CDR1 SGHAT and CDR2 FQDESV (reference sequence). Here the CDR3 reads CASSSSGNNQPQHF. CDR3 in DNA: TGTGCCAGCAGCTCCTCGGGGAACAATCAGCCCCAGCATTTT.

This clone was detected only a few times. The chain couples TRBV6-5 to TRBJ1-2; D is uncertain. V was cut by 5 bases and J by 8 bases, with 15 bases left in between. Germline lookup yields CDR1 MNHEY and CDR2 SVGAGI. The CDR3 is made up of 13 amino acids. In DNA, the CDR3 is TGTGCCAGCAGTCCCCCCGGGAAGGAAGGCTACACCTTC. Translated, it gives CASSPPGKEGYTF.

The chain uses TRBV28 and TRBJ2-7; TRBD1 matches at 7 bases. There are 14 residues in the CDR3. From germline, CDR1 is MDHEN and CDR2 SYDVKM. Unmatched junction bases numbered 1, after V lost 2 bases and J lost 0 bases. The CDR3 coding sequence is TGTGCCAGCAGTTTAGGGACAGTCTCCTACGAGCAGTACTTC. Protein sequence: CASSLGTVSYEQYF.

The genes are TRBV19 and TRBJ2-1; 10 positions agree with TRBD1. The CDR3 runs to 15 residues. J was trimmed by 4 bases and V by 3 bases; bases with no gene match: 3. Germline V gives CDR1 LNHDA, CDR2 SQIVND (reference sequence). In nucleotides, the CDR3 is TGTGCCAGTAGTATCGGGACAGGGGCTTACAATGAGCAGTTCTTC. Translated, it gives CASSIGTGAYNEQFF. Complete variable domain (other parts from reference TRBV19 and TRBJ2-1): DGGITQSPKYLFRKEGQNVTLSCEQNLNHDAMYWYRQDPGQGLRLIYYSQIVNDFQKGDIAEGYSVSREKKESFPLTVTSAQKNPTAFYLCASSIGTGAYNEQFFGPGTRLTVL.

V and J are TRBV4-2 and TRBJ2-1, with D tentatively TRBD2 (6 bases). The CDR3 is 16 residues long. From germline, CDR1 is LGHNA and CDR2 YNFKEQ. V lost 3 bases and J lost 3, with 15 bases in between. In DNA, the CDR3 is TGTGCCAGCAGCCAGGTGACTAGTGAGGGCTACAATGAGCAGTTCTTC. It is translated as CASSQVTSEGYNEQFF.

The chain uses TRBV11-1 and TRBJ2-7; TRBD2 is a possible D gene (6 bases). Germline V lookup: CDR1 SGHAT, CDR2 FQDESV (reference sequence). CDR3 length: 15 amino acids. V was clipped by 1 base and J by 2 bases, with 12 bases between them. CDR3 in DNA: TGTGCCAGCAGCTTAGGGGCGGGAACACCCTACGAGCAGTACTTC. This translates into CASSLGAGTPYEQYF.

The gene calls are TRBV28 and TRBJ2-7, with D possibly being TRBD1 (6 bases). This CDR3 is built from 12 residues. The germline V gene encodes CDR1 MDHEN and CDR2 SYDVKM. V shed 7 bases and J shed 6 bases, with 13 bases lying between them. For the CDR3, the DNA is TGTGCCAGCAACCAATGGGGGCGCGAGCAGTACTTC. It codes for CASNQWGREQYF.

This clone came up once. The rearrangement links TRBV30 to TRBJ1-2; 8 bases map to TRBD1. J lost 6 bases, V lost 0 bases, and 3 bases had no gene match. The CDR3 sequence is 13 residues long. Looked up from germline, CDR1 is GTSNPN and CDR2 is SVGIG (reference sequence). This CDR3 is CAWSVRTGNGYTF. CDR3 DNA: TGTGCCTGGAGTGTACGGACAGGGAATGGCTACACCTTC.

This chain joins TRBV14 and TRBJ2-7; TRBD1 agrees at 9 bases. V trimming: 3 bases; J trimming: 2 bases; junction bases outside the gene matches: 2. The CDR3 covers 14 residues. The germline gives CDR1 SGHDN, CDR2 FVKESK. The CDR3 reads CASSQDRGAYEQYF. The CDR3 coding sequence is TGTGCCAGCAGCCAGGACAGGGGAGCCTACGAGCAGTACTTC.

This clone was recorded once. The chain recombines TRBV25-1 with TRBJ1-1, with D perhaps TRBD1 (6 bases). Germline CDR1 is MGHDK and CDR2 is SYGVNS. CDR3 length: 13 amino acids. Between the trimmed V and J ends, which lost 6 bases and 4 bases, there was a span of 12 bases. The DNA for the CDR3 is TGTGCCAGCAGGGGGGGGCGGGCCACTGAAGCTTTCTTT. Its protein is CASRGGRATEAFF.

The chain joins TRBV7-9 to TRBJ2-3; D possibly corresponds to TRBD2 (7 bases). The CDR3 loop spans 15 amino acids. V lost 9 bases and J 5 bases, leaving 21 bases between the germline ends. Germline CDR1 SEHNR, CDR2 FQNEAQ (reference sequence). The CDR3 nucleotides read TGTGCCAGTAAGCTATCCGGGGGGCCCGGAGATACGCAGTATTTT. Protein product: CASKLSGGPGDTQYF.

The V gene is TRBV5-4, the J gene TRBJ2-5, with 14 bases that match TRBD2. The CDR3 is 16 residues long. V trimming: 4 bases; J trimming: 4 bases; junction bases outside the gene matches: 6. The germline CDR1 and CDR2 sequences are SGHNT and YYREEE (reference sequence). The CDR3 region has the DNA TGTGCCAGCAGCCCGTCGACTAGCGGGGGGGCAGAGACCCAGTACTTC. This codes for CASSPSTSGGAETQYF.

V usage is TRBV20-1 and J usage is TRBJ1-5; D possibly corresponds to TRBD1 (5 bases). From germline, CDR1 is DFQATT and CDR2 SNEGSKA (reference sequence). V dropped 6 bases and J dropped 7 bases, with 10 bases sitting between them. The CDR3 runs 11 residues. The CDR3 loop reads CSAGEGQPQHF. The CDR3 region has the DNA TGCAGTGCGGGGGAGGGCCAGCCCCAGCATTTT.

The J gene is TRBJ1-4, the V gene TRBV18; D unresolved. The germline V gene encodes CDR1 KGHSH and CDR2 LQKENI. Deletions cut 3 bases from V and 0 bases from J, with 11 bases between. CDR3 length: 16 amino acids. CDR3 sequence (DNA): TGTGCCAGCTCACCGGGCAACCTTGCAACTAATGAAAAACTGTTTTTT. Translating it yields CASSPGNLATNEKLFF.

This clone was seen a handful of times. The chain links TRBV5-6 to TRBJ1-1; D possibly corresponds to TRBD1 (6 bases). The germline V gene has CDR1 SGHDT and CDR2 YYEEEE. Trimming left V 1 base short and J 0 bases short, with 10 bases between. The length of the CDR3 is 15 residues. The CDR3 DNA sequence: TGTGCCAGCAGCTTGTTGTGGGGGCTGAACACTGAAGCTTTCTTT. This gives the protein CASSLLWGLNTEAFF.